This T cell receptor beta chain emerged from a study of T cells in Graves' hyperthyroidism and ophthalmopathy. CDR1 is MDHEN and CDR2 is SYDVKM in the germline V gene. Trimming cost V 7 bases and J 2 bases, with 15 bases left between them. There are 16 residues in the CDR3. Uncontrolled infection, other autoimmune disease, pregnancy or lactation led to exclusion. The source material, RNA transcripts, was used to amplify TCR beta CDR3 regions. First-round RT-PCR targeting the TCR CDR3 was performed with the HTBI primer set. TCRdb reanalysed the multiplex PCR reads using MiXCR and keeps one entry per CDR3 protein. Of some 650,000 distinct CDR3 sequences in the sample, 15% to 20% were seen once.

Sequencing was done on a sample of blood. This clonotype originated in a woman in her thirties or forties with Graves' ophthalmopathy. The chain combines TRBV28 with TRBJ1-6, with D perhaps matching TRBD1 (6 bases). CDR3 sequence: CASTARGVAYNSPLHF. CDR3 sequence (DNA): TGTGCCAGCACCGCCAGGGGCGTAGCCTATAATTCACCCCTCCACTTT.